These T cell receptor beta chains were read from a single sample in a study of blood T cell repertoires in COVID-19. Sequenced by immunoSEQ multiplex PCR; TCRdb stores in-frame clones only, minus some. The profile shows just under 250,000 clones, roughly 86% of them singletons. The specimen sequenced was peripheral blood. The receptors stem from a woman aged 25 to 39 who had recovered from COVID-19. Both conserved end residues are trimmed from each CDR3. Fields, in order: CDR3 protein, J gene, clone size, V gene. Not every row has a clone size; where given, it reads once, few, many or a size class.

CDR3aa: ASSLTGDNEQF
j_gene: TRBJ2-1
abundance: -
v_gene: TRBV11-3

CDR3aa: ASSLEGGKAEAF
j_gene: TRBJ1-1
abundance: -
v_gene: TRBV5-6

CDR3aa: ASSLSANYGYT
j_gene: TRBJ1-2
abundance: -
v_gene: TRBV7-9

CDR3aa: ASSNRGSGSTDTQY
j_gene: TRBJ2-3
abundance: -
v_gene: TRBV6-2/TRBV6-3

CDR3aa: ASRLPGGGNIQY
j_gene: TRBJ2-4
abundance: -
v_gene: TRBV28

CDR3aa: ASSLESPRYIQY
j_gene: TRBJ2-4
abundance: -
v_gene: TRBV5-1

CDR3aa: ASSLFSGGPTDTQY
j_gene: TRBJ2-3
abundance: -
v_gene: TRBV11-1

CDR3aa: ASKQVMGGYT
j_gene: TRBJ1-2
abundance: -
v_gene: TRBV6-6

CDR3aa: ASSLDRNNQPQH
j_gene: TRBJ1-5
abundance: -
v_gene: TRBV5-6

CDR3aa: ASSFRQGAYVYEQY
j_gene: TRBJ2-7
abundance: -
v_gene: TRBV27

CDR3aa: ASSLAGVHSGANVLT
j_gene: TRBJ2-6
abundance: -
v_gene: TRBV7-6

CDR3aa: ASSPRGPDTQY
j_gene: TRBJ2-3
abundance: -
v_gene: TRBV7-2

CDR3aa: ASSPTPDLAYEQF
j_gene: TRBJ2-1
abundance: -
v_gene: TRBV18

CDR3aa: SGETGDNYGYT
j_gene: TRBJ1-2
abundance: -
v_gene: TRBV29-1

CDR3aa: ASSVVGQGGTGELF
j_gene: TRBJ2-2
abundance: -
v_gene: TRBV9

CDR3aa: ATRSNTEAF
j_gene: TRBJ1-1
abundance: -
v_gene: TRBV15

CDR3aa: ASSLALQLAGGPGSYNEQF
j_gene: TRBJ2-1
abundance: -
v_gene: TRBV4-1

CDR3aa: ASGVRRDYEQY
j_gene: TRBJ2-7
abundance: -
v_gene: TRBV2

CDR3aa: ASSLGPGVARDTEAF
j_gene: TRBJ1-1
abundance: -
v_gene: TRBV7-2

CDR3aa: ASSQVPGGNNYGYT
j_gene: TRBJ1-2
abundance: -
v_gene: TRBV3-1/TRBV3-2

CDR3aa: ASSLPGGGQF
j_gene: TRBJ2-1
abundance: few
v_gene: TRBV27

CDR3aa: ASSQEAGVMNTEAF
j_gene: TRBJ1-1
abundance: -
v_gene: TRBV4-2

CDR3aa: ASSLGPTGNGSPLH
j_gene: TRBJ1-6
abundance: -
v_gene: TRBV11-2

CDR3aa: ATRGGAADTQY
j_gene: TRBJ2-3
abundance: -
v_gene: TRBV24-1

CDR3aa: ASSQARGGHNEQF
j_gene: TRBJ2-1
abundance: -
v_gene: TRBV3-1/TRBV3-2

CDR3aa: ASSFKNTGELF
j_gene: TRBJ2-2
abundance: -
v_gene: TRBV5-1

CDR3aa: ASSTKGGAPSEQY
j_gene: TRBJ2-7
abundance: -
v_gene: TRBV19

CDR3aa: ASQTSGGLETQY
j_gene: TRBJ2-5
abundance: -
v_gene: TRBV2

CDR3aa: ASSLEGQPFEQY
j_gene: TRBJ2-7
abundance: -
v_gene: TRBV7-9

CDR3aa: ASSQDWTRKQETQY
j_gene: TRBJ2-5
abundance: -
v_gene: TRBV4-2

CDR3aa: ASSVVPEENTIY
j_gene: TRBJ1-3
abundance: -
v_gene: TRBV9

CDR3aa: ASSYSNRGNQETQY
j_gene: TRBJ2-5
abundance: -
v_gene: TRBV6-5

CDR3aa: AGGLDTGELF
j_gene: TRBJ2-2
abundance: -
v_gene: TRBV2

CDR3aa: ASSLGGTNSGNTIY
j_gene: TRBJ1-3
abundance: few
v_gene: TRBV5-6

CDR3aa: ASSTGMTSGANVLT
j_gene: TRBJ2-6
abundance: -
v_gene: TRBV6-6

CDR3aa: ASSPDSSSYNEQF
j_gene: TRBJ2-1
abundance: -
v_gene: TRBV10-1

CDR3aa: AISEWIAYEQY
j_gene: TRBJ2-7
abundance: -
v_gene: TRBV10-3

CDR3aa: ASSLSRQITDTQY
j_gene: TRBJ2-3
abundance: few
v_gene: TRBV7-9

CDR3aa: ASSPGQGLLTGELF
j_gene: TRBJ2-2
abundance: -
v_gene: TRBV5-1

CDR3aa: ASSRRQGSPNSPLH
j_gene: TRBJ1-6
abundance: -
v_gene: TRBV6-6

CDR3aa: ASSPSTGQGYEQY
j_gene: TRBJ2-7
abundance: -
v_gene: TRBV21-1

CDR3aa: ASSLPSGGAVETQY
j_gene: TRBJ2-5
abundance: -
v_gene: TRBV18

CDR3aa: ASSLGDSTDTQY
j_gene: TRBJ2-3
abundance: once
v_gene: TRBV7-2

CDR3aa: ASRTSGGAYEQY
j_gene: TRBJ2-7
abundance: -
v_gene: TRBV7-2

CDR3aa: ASSEVGTGSGELF
j_gene: TRBJ2-2
abundance: -
v_gene: TRBV2

CDR3aa: ASSPGWGLWQPQH
j_gene: TRBJ1-5
abundance: few
v_gene: TRBV2

CDR3aa: ASSLAVGSEKLF
j_gene: TRBJ1-4
abundance: once
v_gene: TRBV5-1